The entry below gives a single T cell receptor beta chain sequence along with its context. No antigen is known for it. Preparation of TRB cDNA libraries relied on 5' RACE carrying UMI labels. TCRdb reprocessed the 5' RACE reads; each CDR3 protein has one entry and no DNA is given. In all, the sample yields thousands of distinct CDR3 sequences. Germline assignment: CDR1 PRHDT and CDR2 FYEKMQ (reference sequence). The CDR3 loop spans 13 amino acids. The sample is drawn from a study of CXCR3-negative and CXCR3-positive naive CD8 T cells. The study's findings and limits: A higher hydrophobicity marked the TRB CDR3s of CXCR3-positive naive cells versus CXCR3-negative naive cells. Naive CXCR3-positive and CXCR3-negative cells shared TRBV-TRBJ usage; memory cells diverged. High diversity, comparable across both naive subsets, contrasted with much lower diversity in memory CD8+ cells. Researchers report CXCR3 expression partially decreased after cryopreservation, with fresh PBMCs used in most assays.

CD45RO-CCR7+CD27+CD95- expression identified naive CD8+ T cells. The sequenced sample was naive CXCR3+ CD8+ T cells from blood. The subset here: CD45RO-CCR7+CD27+CD95- naive CD8+ T cells expressing CXCR3 (TNR3+). The V gene is TRBV13, the J gene TRBJ1-1; TCRdb gives TRBD1 as the D gene, but with no DNA this cannot be confirmed. The clonotype originates from a human donor in good health. Some clones in this sample may be carry-over from other donors' samples. This chain's CDR3 is CASSIGTEIEAFF.